These 23 T cell receptor beta chains share one sample of origin, sequenced in a study of shared clonotypes between healthy human individuals (dated by TCRdb to about 2020). Library preparation was by the immunoSEQ multiplex PCR assay. The clones in this table, taken by TCRdb from immuneACCESS, are in-frame only. Not every clone is retained; where verified, under half of the shortfall comes from an unresolved V gene, and the cause of the rest is unknown. This sample is represented by approximately 1.5 million clones; approximately 98.5% of them were singletons. In total, the top ten clones hold under 0.45% of the sample. Sequencing was done on a sample of naive CD4+ T cells sorted from blood. The intended sense of this specimen's cell subset or site label: CD45RA+ positively selected. These receptor sequences come from a man aged 25 to 45 in good health.

V gene TRBV5-5 combines with J gene TRBJ1-5; D call uncertain. CDR1 SGHKS and CDR2 YYEKEE come from the germline V gene (reference sequence). This CDR3 has 14 residues. The V and J ends lost 0 bases and 7 bases respectively, with 11 bases between them. The DNA for the CDR3 is TGTGCCAGCAGCTTGGCCATGTGGGAGCAGCCCCAGCATTTT. Translation: CASSLAMWEQPQHF.

The chain recombines TRBV4-1 with TRBJ2-7; 14 nucleotides line up with TRBD2. The CDR3 length is 16 residues. Trimming removed 3 bases from V and 3 bases from J; junction bases left unmatched: 4. Germline V gene sequence: CDR1 MGHRA, CDR2 YSYEKL. DNA of the CDR3: TGCGCCAGCAGCCAGGGACTAGCGGGAGCGGTCTACGAGCAGTACTTC. It specifies CASSQGLAGAVYEQYF.

The rearrangement links TRBV5-6 to TRBJ2-7, with D unclear. Germline V lookup: CDR1 SGHDT, CDR2 YYEEEE. Between the trimmed V and J ends, which lost 2 bases and 0 bases, there was a span of 15 bases. This CDR3 region has 16 residues. CDR3 in DNA: TGTGCCAGCAGCTTCTCTCCCGGACCGAGCTCCTACGAGCAGTACTTC. Translated, it gives CASSFSPGPSSYEQYF.

The CDR3 spells CARTGGTDTQYF. The CDR3 DNA follows: TGTGCCAGGACTGGGGGCACAGATACGCAGTATTTT. This chain uses TRBV2 with TRBJ2-3; D not certain. Germline loops: CDR1 SNHLY, CDR2 FYNNEI. This CDR3 has 12 residues. Trimming left V 9 bases short and J 1 base short, with 8 bases between.

The gene calls are TRBV27 and TRBJ1-2, with D unclear. The germline V and J ends were trimmed by 3 bases and 6 bases, with 20 bases remaining between them. Germline V CDR1 and CDR2: MNHEY, SMNVEV (reference sequence). The CDR3 is 16 amino acids. CDR3 in DNA: TGTGCCAGCAGTTTGCGCGTTACCCCGAGAGATCATGGCTACACCTTC. Translation gives CASSLRVTPRDHGYTF.

The chain has TRBV5-1 and TRBJ2-1; D is perhaps TRBD2 (7 bases). The CDR3 sequence is 14 residues long. Germline CDR1 SGHRS, CDR2 YFSETQ. V gave up 4 bases and J gave up 6 bases, with 14 bases separating them. CDR3 nucleotides: TGCGCCAGCAGCCTCGAGGGGGAGGGCAATGAGCAGTTCTTC. Its protein product is CASSLEGEGNEQFF.

The chain combines TRBV29-1 with TRBJ1-3; 9 nucleotides match TRBD1. The CDR3 has 13 residues. Germline CDR1 SQVTM, CDR2 ANQGSEA. After removal of 7 bases from V and 3 bases from J, the junction contained 4 bases not matched to a gene. The DNA for the CDR3 is TGCAGCGCCGGGACAGGGCTTGGAAACACCATATATTTT. Translated: CSAGTGLGNTIYF. The full variable domain, its missing parts supplied by reference TRBV29-1 and TRBJ1-3, is SAVISQKPSRDICQRGTSLTIQCQVDSQVTMMFWYRQQPGQSLTLIATANQGSEATYESGFVIDKFPISRPNLTFSTLTVSNMSPEDSSIYLCSAGTGLGNTIYFGEGSWLTVV.

The chain couples TRBV5-1 to TRBJ1-3; D gene unclear. This CDR3 comprises 18 residues. Trimming removed 0 bases at V and 0 bases at J, with 16 bases between. CDR1 is SGHRS and CDR2 is YFSETQ in the germline V gene. In DNA, the CDR3 is TGCGCCAGCAGCTTGGTCCCAGTCAGATTGAGCTCTGGAAACACCATATATTTT. Encoded protein: CASSLVPVRLSSGNTIYF.

This chain uses TRBV29-1 with TRBJ2-5, with D possibly being TRBD2 (6 bases). The CDR3 runs to 13 residues. Germline CDR1 reads SQVTM; CDR2 reads ANQGSEA. Trimming cost V 3 bases and J 5 bases, with 13 bases left between them. CDR3 nucleotide sequence: TGCAGCGTTGAGACTAGTCCAACCGAGACCCAGTACTTC. Amino acid sequence: CSVETSPTETQYF.

This chain links TRBV27 with TRBJ2-1; 7 bases match TRBD1. V lost 7 bases and J lost 9; bases outside the gene matches: 15. The CDR3 runs 15 residues. CDR1 and CDR2 from the germline V gene are MNHEY and SMNVEV (reference sequence). This chain's CDR3 is CASTMHPGTVGEQFF. The CDR3 DNA reads TGTGCCAGCACCATGCATCCCGGGACAGTCGGTGAGCAGTTCTTC.

The chain uses TRBV5-4 and TRBJ2-5; tentatively, D is TRBD1 (5 bases). Germline V gives CDR1 SGHNT, CDR2 YYREEE (reference sequence). V dropped 5 bases and J dropped 5 bases, with 13 bases sitting between them. This CDR3 has 13 residues. CDR3 DNA: TGTGCCAGCAGGCCCCCCAGGGCTGAGACCCAGTACTTC. This gives the protein CASRPPRAETQYF.

J is TRBJ1-4 and V is TRBV28, with a possible D match to TRBD1 (6 bases). Looked up from germline, CDR1 is MDHEN and CDR2 is SYDVKM. The CDR3 spans 15 residues. V was cut by 2 bases and J by 7 bases, with 14 bases left in between. CDR3 nucleotides: TGTGCCAGCAGTTTAATAGGGACAACGAGTGAAAAACTGTTTTTT. Protein: CASSLIGTTSEKLFF.

Remarks on this clone: Sequence at one end of the junction differs from germline and may be a read error. The CDR3 bases are TGTGCCAGCAGAGAAGCTAGGACAGGCGGCTATGGCTACACCTTC. This translates into CASREARTGGYGYTF. The chain links TRBV6-1 to TRBJ1-2; 7 bases agree with TRBD1. Germline CDR1 reads MNHNS; CDR2 reads SASEGT. The CDR3 spans 15 residues.

The rearrangement joins TRBV28 to TRBJ2-5; 7 bases are shared with TRBD1. Germline assignment: CDR1 MDHEN and CDR2 SYDVKM. This CDR3 has 14 amino acids. Trimming at V came to 6 bases and at J to 5 bases, leaving 9 bases not matched to a gene. For the CDR3, the DNA is TGTGCCAGCAGCTCTTACAGGGGTTCGGAGACCCAGTACTTC. The encoded protein is CASSSYRGSETQYF.

CDR3 sequence: CASSIATGLMNTEAFF. CDR3 nucleotides: TGTGCCAGTAGTATCGCGACAGGGCTAATGAACACTGAAGCTTTCTTT. The V and J genes are TRBV19 and TRBJ1-1; 7 bases agree with TRBD1. CDR1 is LNHDA, CDR2 SQIVND, per germline (reference sequence). CDR3 length equals 16 residues. V was pared by 3 bases and J by 0 bases, with 7 bases of the junction left unmatched. The full variable domain, completed using reference TRBV19 and TRBJ1-1, is DGGITQSPKYLFRKEGQNVTLSCEQNLNHDAMYWYRQDPGQGLRLIYYSQIVNDFQKGDIAEGYSVSREKKESFPLTVTSAQKNPTAFYLCASSIATGLMNTEAFFGQGTRLTVV.

The chain uses TRBV4-1 and TRBJ2-1, with 12 positions matching TRBD2. Unmatched junction bases numbered 7, after V lost 2 bases and J lost 8 bases. Per the germline V gene, CDR1 is MGHRA and CDR2 is YSYEKL. This CDR3 comprises 16 residues. CDR3 bases: TGCGCCAGCAGCCAACTACCGGGACTAGCGGGCGATGAGCAGTTCTTC. It translates to CASSQLPGLAGDEQFF.

The V gene is TRBV4-3, the J gene TRBJ2-6; perhaps TRBD2 as D (6 bases). The V and J ends lost 0 bases and 2 bases respectively, with 11 bases between them. CDR3 length: 17 residues. The germline gives CDR1 LGHNA, CDR2 YSLEER. The CDR3 loop reads CASSQESRRAGANVLTF. The DNA for the CDR3 is TGCGCCAGCAGCCAAGAGAGTAGGAGGGCTGGGGCCAACGTCCTGACTTTC.

The chain uses TRBV19 and TRBJ2-3, with no clear D. The CDR3 is 15 residues long. CDR1 and CDR2 from the germline V gene are LNHDA and SQIVND (reference sequence). Trimming pared 4 bases from V and 3 bases from J, leaving 14 bases between. The CDR3 spells CASSSLELKTDTQYF. CDR3 DNA sequence: TGTGCCAGTAGTAGCCTAGAGTTGAAAACAGATACGCAGTATTTT.

This chain connects TRBV18 to TRBJ1-1, with D perhaps TRBD1 (6 bases). The germline V gene has CDR1 KGHSH and CDR2 LQKENI. The V and J ends lost 2 bases and 1 base respectively, with 11 bases between them. The CDR3 is 15 amino acids. The CDR3 here is CASSPRTVQNTEAFF. The CDR3 DNA sequence: TGTGCCAGCTCACCAAGGACAGTACAGAACACTGAAGCTTTCTTT.

Notes on this clone: Other DNA sequences of this sample code for an identical CDR3. This chain connects TRBV5-1 to TRBJ2-7; D gene uncertain. The germline CDR1 and CDR2 sequences are SGHRS and YFSETQ. The V end was cut by 0 bases, the J end by 6 bases, with 10 bases between. The CDR3 runs 13 residues. CDR3 in DNA: TGCGCCAGCAGCTTGGCAATACTCGGCGAGCAGTACTTC. Translated: CASSLAILGEQYF.

The chain combines TRBV10-3 with TRBJ1-2; D gene uncertain. The germline V and J ends were trimmed by 6 bases and 8 bases, with 19 bases remaining between them. Germline-derived CDR1 and CDR2 are ENHRY and SYGVKD. The length of the CDR3 is 14 residues. CDR3 protein: CAISDTGSYGGYTF. The CDR3 coding sequence is TGTGCCATCAGCGACACGGGGTCCTATGGAGGCTACACCTTC.

The V gene is TRBV29-1, the J gene TRBJ2-1, with TRBD2 as a possible D gene (7 bases). The CDR3 spans 12 residues. Germline V CDR1 and CDR2: SQVTM, ANQGSEA. The V and J ends lost 7 bases and 4 bases respectively, with 11 bases between them. The CDR3 DNA follows: TGCAGCGCCGGGGGGACATACAATGAGCAGTTCTTC. Translating gives CSAGGTYNEQFF.

V and J are TRBV9 and TRBJ2-1; 12 positions agree with TRBD1. The junction had 7 bases not matched to a gene; V was cut back by 4 bases and J by 2 bases. Germline V gene data show CDR1 as SGDLS and CDR2 as YYNGEE. The CDR3 is made up of 17 amino acids. In DNA form, the CDR3 reads TGTGCCAGCAGCACGGCCGGGACAGGGGGCGCCTACAATGAGCAGTTCTTC. This codes for CASSTAGTGGAYNEQFF.